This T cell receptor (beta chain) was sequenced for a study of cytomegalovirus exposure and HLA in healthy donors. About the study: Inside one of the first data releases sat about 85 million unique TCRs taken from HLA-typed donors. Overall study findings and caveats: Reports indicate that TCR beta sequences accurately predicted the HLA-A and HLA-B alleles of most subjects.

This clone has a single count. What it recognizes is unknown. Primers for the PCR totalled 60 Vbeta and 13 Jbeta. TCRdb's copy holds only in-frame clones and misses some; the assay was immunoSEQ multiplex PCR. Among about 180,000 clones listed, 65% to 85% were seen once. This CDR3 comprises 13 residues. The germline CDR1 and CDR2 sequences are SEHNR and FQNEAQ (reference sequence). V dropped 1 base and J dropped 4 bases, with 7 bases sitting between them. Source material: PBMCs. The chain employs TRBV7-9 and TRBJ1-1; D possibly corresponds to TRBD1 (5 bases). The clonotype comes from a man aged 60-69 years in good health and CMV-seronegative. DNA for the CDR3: TGTGCCAGCAGCTTAGACGGGGGCACTGAAGCTTTCTTT. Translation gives CASSLDGGTEAFF. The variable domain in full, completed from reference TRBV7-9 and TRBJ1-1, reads DTGVSQNPRHKITKRGQNVTFRCDPISEHNRLYWYRQTLGQGPEFLTYFQNEAQLEKSRLLSDRFSAERPKGSFSTLEIQRTEQGDSAMYLCASSLDGGTEAFFGQGTRLTVV.